The present TCR beta chain was sequenced within a study of blood T cell repertoires in COVID-19. Study-level background: Sites in the United States, Italy and Spain provided acute and convalescent COVID-19 samples. T cells, B-cell-depleted T cells, or PBMCs supplied cDNA or gDNA.

The CDR3 length is 15 residues. Germline assignment: CDR1 MNHEY and CDR2 SVGAGI. V lost 4 bases and J lost 4, with 16 bases in between. This clone has a single count. Per the study methods: Amplification with reference gene primers provided the estimates of nucleated cell counts. TCRdb's table, derived via immunoSEQ multiplex PCR, lists solely in-frame clones and lacks some. Clone size and the V and J calls come from that table; the DNA yielded D and trimming. The sample has 95,000 to 150,000 clones; 60% to 85% are singletons. The chain couples TRBV6-5 to TRBJ1-2, with D maybe TRBD1 (5 bases). The specimen was peripheral blood. The TCR sequence derives from a man between 65 and 85 years old with acute or convalescent COVID-19. The CDR3 DNA reads as TGTGCCAGCAGTTCCACCCGGGGGGGTCCCTATGGCTACACCTTC. Residues: CASSSTRGGPYGYTF.